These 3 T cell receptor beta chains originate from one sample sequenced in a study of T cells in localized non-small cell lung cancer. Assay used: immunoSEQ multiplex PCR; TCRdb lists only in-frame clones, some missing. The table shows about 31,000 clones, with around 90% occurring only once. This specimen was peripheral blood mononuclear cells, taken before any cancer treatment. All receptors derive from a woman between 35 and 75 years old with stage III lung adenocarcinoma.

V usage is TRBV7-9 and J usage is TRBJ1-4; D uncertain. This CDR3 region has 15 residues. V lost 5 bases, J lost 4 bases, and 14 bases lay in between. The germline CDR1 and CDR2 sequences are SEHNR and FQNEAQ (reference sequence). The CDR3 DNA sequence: TGTGCCAGCAGCCAGCTTTGGAGTTTTAATGAAAAACTGTTTTTT. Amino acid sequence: CASSQLWSFNEKLFF.

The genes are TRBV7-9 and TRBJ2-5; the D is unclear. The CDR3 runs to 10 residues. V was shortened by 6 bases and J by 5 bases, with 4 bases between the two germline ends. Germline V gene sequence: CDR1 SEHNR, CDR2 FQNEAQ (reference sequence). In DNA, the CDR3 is TGTGCCAGCAGTGGTGAGACCCAGTACTTC. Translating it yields CASSGETQYF.

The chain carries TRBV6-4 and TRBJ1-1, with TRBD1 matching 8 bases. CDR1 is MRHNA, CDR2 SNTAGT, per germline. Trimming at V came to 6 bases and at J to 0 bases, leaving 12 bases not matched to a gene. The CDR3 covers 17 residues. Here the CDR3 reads CASSPRGGDRMNTEAFF. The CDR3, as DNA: TGTGCCAGCAGCCCTCGGGGGGGGGACAGGATGAACACTGAAGCTTTCTTT.